This T cell receptor beta chain comes out of a study of shared clonotypes between healthy human individuals. Study-wide findings and caveats: Non-shared clonotypes had lower generation probabilities than those shared by all four donors. At large depth, rarefaction still showed sorted-subset sequencing to be incomplete.

V dropped 5 bases and J dropped 0 bases, with 10 bases sitting between them. This CDR3 spans 14 amino acids. Germline V gene sequence: CDR1 LNHDA, CDR2 SQIVND (reference sequence). The naive CD8 fraction comprised CD45RO-negative cells positively selected for CCR7 and excluded terminally differentiated effector memory CD45RA+ cells. It was across several immunoSEQ plates that each subset's genomic DNA was evenly split. Authors' analysis steps: Filtering of immunoSEQ junctional sequences could not match full-length read filtering. The repertoire was sequenced with immunoSEQ multiplex PCR; TCRdb's copy has only in-frame clones and lacks some. The V and J calls and clone size come from that table; D and trimming were worked out from the DNA. The sample lists approximately 2,000,000 clones; just under 95% were seen once. A word on this clone: Its target is unknown.

The rearrangement uses TRBV19 and TRBJ1-1; TRBD1 might be the D (5 bases). The sample consisted of naive CD8+ T cells from PBMCs. The sequence was obtained from a young man in good health. Some clones in this sample may be carry-over from other donors' samples. The CDR3 is CASSWGRMNTEAFF. The CDR3 DNA is TGTGCCAGTAGTTGGGGGAGAATGAACACTGAAGCTTTCTTT.